This T cell receptor (beta chain) appears in the sequencing data of a study of OX40 agonist ivuxolimab in advanced cancers. Study summary: Cohort: around 83% men, mean age approximately 60, aged about 23 to 80. Partial response was recorded in three patients: one hepatocellular carcinoma and two cutaneous melanoma cases.

Germline values: CDR1 MDHEN, CDR2 SYDVKM. The CDR3 consists of 13 residues. V gave up 6 bases and J gave up 0 bases, with 6 bases separating them. The method was immunoSEQ multiplex PCR; TCRdb's version includes in-frame clones alone and lacks a portion of them. The data show approximately 82,000 clones, around 89% seen once. This sequence was found in an adult with an advanced solid tumor such as melanoma, head and neck, liver or kidney cancer. The source was CD4+ or CD8+ T cells sorted from blood, collected in a trial of the OX40 agonist ivuxolimab. The V call is TRBV28, the J call TRBJ1-5, with unresolved D. CDR3 protein: CASRESSNQPQHF. The DNA of the CDR3 is TGTGCCAGCAGGGAAAGTAGCAATCAGCCCCAGCATTTT.